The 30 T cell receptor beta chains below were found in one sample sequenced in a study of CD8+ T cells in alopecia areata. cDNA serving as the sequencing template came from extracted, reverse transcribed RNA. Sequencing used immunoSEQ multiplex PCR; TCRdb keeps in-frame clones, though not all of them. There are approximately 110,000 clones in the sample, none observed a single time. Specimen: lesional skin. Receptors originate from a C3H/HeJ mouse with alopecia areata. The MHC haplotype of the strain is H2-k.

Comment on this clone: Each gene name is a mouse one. The CDR3 reads CASSLDWGLYEQYF. The part of the CDR3 DNA that was read is TGTGCTAGCAGTCTTGACTGGGGGCTTTAT. The J gene is TRBJ2-7, the V gene TRBV17; 9 nucleotides line up with TRBD2. With the read ending 4 residues before the CDR3 end, the germline J gene is used to fill in that end. Germline V CDR1 and CDR2: MNHDT, YYDKIL. CDR3 length: 14 residues.

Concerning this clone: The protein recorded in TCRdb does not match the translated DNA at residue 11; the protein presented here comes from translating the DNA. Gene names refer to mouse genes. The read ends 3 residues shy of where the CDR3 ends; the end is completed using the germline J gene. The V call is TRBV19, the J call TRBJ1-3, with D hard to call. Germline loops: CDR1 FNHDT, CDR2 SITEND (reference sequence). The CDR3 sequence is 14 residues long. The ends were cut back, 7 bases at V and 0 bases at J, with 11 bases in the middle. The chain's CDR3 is CASAQKRSGNTLYF. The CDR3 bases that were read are TGTGCCAGCGCTCAGAAACGTTCTGGAAATACG. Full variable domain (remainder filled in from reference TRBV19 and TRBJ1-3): GGIITQTPKFLIGQEGQKLTLKCQQNFNHDTMYWYRQDSGKGLRLIYYSITENDLQKGDLSEGYDASREKKSSFSLTVTSAQKNEMAVFLCASAQKRSGNTLYFGEGSRLIVV.

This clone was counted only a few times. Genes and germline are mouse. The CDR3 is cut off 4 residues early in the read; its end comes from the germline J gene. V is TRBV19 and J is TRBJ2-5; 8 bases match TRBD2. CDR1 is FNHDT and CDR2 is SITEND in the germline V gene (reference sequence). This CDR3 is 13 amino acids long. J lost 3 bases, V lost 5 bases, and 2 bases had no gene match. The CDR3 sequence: CASRDWEQDTQYF. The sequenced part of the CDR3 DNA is TGTGCCAGCAGGGACTGGGAGCAAGAC. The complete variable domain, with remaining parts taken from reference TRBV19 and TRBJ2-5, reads GGIITQTPKFLIGQEGQKLTLKCQQNFNHDTMYWYRQDSGKGLRLIYYSITENDLQKGDLSEGYDASREKKSSFSLTVTSAQKNEMAVFLCASRDWEQDTQYFGPGTRLLVL.

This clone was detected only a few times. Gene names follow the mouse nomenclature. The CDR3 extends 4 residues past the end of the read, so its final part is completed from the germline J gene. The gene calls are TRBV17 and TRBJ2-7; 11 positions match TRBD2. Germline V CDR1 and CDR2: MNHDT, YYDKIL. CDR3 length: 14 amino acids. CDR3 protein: CASSPTGGVYEQYF. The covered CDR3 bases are TGTGCTAGCAGTCCGACTGGGGGGGTGTAT. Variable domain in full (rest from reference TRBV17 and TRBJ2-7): DTTVKQNPRYKLARVGKPVNLICSQTMNHDTMYWYQKKPNQAPKLLLFYYDKILNREADTFEKFQSSRPNNSFCSLYIGSAGLEYSAMYLCASSPTGGVYEQYFGPGTRLTVL.

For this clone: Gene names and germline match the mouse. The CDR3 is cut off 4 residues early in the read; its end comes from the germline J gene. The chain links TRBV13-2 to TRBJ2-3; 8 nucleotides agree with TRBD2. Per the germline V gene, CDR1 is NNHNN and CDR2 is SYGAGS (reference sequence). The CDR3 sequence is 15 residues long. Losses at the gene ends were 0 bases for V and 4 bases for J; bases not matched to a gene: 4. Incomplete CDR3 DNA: TGTGCCAGCGGTGATGAGGGGGGGCGCTCAGAA. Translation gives CASGDEGGRSE. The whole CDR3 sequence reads CASGDEGGRSETLYF.

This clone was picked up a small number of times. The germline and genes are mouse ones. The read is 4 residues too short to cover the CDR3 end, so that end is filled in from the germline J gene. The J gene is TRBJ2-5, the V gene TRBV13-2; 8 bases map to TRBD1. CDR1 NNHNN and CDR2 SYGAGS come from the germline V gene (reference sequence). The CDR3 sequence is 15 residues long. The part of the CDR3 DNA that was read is TGTGCCAGCGGTGATGCAGAGACAGGGGAAGAC. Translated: CASGDAETGED. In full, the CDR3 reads CASGDAETGEDTQYF.

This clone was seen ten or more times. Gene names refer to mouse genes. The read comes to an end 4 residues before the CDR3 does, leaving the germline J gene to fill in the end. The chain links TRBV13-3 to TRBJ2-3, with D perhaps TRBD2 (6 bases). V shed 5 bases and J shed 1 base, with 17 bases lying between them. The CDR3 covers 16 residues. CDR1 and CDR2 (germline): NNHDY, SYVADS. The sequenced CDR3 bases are TGTGCCAGCAGCGCCGGGACTCTCGGTGGTGCAGAA. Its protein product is CASSAGTLGGAE. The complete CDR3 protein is CASSAGTLGGAETLYF.

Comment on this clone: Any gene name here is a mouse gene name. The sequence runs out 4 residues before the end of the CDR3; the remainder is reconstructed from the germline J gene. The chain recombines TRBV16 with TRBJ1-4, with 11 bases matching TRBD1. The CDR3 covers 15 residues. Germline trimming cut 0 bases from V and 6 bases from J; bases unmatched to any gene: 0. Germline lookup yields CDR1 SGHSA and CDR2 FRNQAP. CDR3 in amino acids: CASSLEGQGDERLFF. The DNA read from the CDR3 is TGTGCAAGCAGCTTAGAGGGACAGGGGGACGAA.

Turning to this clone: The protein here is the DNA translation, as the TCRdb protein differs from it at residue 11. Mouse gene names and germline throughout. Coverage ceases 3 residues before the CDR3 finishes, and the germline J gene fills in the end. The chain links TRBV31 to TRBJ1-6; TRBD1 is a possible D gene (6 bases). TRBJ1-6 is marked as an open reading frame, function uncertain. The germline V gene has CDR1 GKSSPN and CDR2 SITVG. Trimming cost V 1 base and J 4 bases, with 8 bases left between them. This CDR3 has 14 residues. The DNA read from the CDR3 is TGTGCCTGGAGTCACGGACAGTATAATTCGCCC. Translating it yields CAWSHGQYNSP. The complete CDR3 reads CAWSHGQYNSPLYF.

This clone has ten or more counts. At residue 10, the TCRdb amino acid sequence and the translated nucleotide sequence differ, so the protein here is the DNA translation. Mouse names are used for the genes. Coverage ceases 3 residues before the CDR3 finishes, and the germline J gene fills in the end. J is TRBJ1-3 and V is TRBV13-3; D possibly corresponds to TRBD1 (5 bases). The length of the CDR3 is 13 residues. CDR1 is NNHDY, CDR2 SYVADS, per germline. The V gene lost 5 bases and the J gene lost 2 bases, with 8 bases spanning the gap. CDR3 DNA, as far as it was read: TGTGCCAGCAGACCAGGGCCTGGAAATACG. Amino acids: CASRPGPGNT. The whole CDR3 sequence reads CASRPGPGNTLYF.

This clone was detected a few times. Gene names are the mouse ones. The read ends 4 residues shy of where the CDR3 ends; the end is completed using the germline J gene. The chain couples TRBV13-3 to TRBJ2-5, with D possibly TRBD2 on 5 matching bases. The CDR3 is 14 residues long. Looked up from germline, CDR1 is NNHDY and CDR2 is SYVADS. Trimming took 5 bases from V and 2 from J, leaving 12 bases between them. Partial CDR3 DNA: TGTGCCAGCAGGGATCTGGGAGGCCAAGAC. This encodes CASRDLGGQD. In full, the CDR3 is CASRDLGGQDTQYF.

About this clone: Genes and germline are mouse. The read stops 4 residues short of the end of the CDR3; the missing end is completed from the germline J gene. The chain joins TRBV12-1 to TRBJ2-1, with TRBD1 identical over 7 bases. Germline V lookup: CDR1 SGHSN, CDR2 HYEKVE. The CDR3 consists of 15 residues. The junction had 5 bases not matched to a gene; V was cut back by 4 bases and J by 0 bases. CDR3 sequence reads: CASSPGQNNYAEQFF. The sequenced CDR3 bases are TGTGCCAGCTCCCCGGGACAGAATAACTATGCT.

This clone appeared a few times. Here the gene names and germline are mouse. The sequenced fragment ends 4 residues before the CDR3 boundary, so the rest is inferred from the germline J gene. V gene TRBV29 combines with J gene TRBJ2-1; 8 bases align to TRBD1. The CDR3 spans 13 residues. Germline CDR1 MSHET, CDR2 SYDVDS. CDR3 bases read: TGTGCTAGCAGTCCCTGGACAGGGACT. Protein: CASSPWTGT. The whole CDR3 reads CASSPWTGTEQFF.

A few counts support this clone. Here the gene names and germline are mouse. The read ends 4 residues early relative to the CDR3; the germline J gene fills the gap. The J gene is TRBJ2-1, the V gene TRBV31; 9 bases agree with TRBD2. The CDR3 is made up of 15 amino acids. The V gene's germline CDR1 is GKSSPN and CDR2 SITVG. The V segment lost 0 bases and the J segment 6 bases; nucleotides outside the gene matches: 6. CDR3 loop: CAWSLVGGAPAEQFF. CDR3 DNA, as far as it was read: TGTGCCTGGAGTCTAGTTGGGGGGGCGCCTGCT.

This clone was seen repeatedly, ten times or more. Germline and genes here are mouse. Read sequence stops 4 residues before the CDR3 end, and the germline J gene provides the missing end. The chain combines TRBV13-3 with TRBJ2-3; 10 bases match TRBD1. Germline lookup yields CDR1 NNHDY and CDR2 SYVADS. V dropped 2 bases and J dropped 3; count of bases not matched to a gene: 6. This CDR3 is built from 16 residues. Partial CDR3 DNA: TGTGCCAGCAGTGAGACGGGACAGGGGAGAGCAGAA. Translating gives CASSETGQGRAE. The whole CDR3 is CASSETGQGRAETLYF.

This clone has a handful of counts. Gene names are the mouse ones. CDR3 bases read: TGCACCTGCAGTGCCGCTGGGGGAAGCTCCTAT. Protein: CTCSAAGGSSY. The full CDR3 protein reads CTCSAAGGSSYEQYF. This sequence joins TRBV1 and TRBJ2-7, with 7 bases identical to TRBD2. From the germline J gene comes the end of the CDR3, since the read stops 4 residues before it. The CDR3 length is 15 residues. With 3 bases clipped from V and 0 bases from J, the junction kept 5 bases outside the gene matches. CDR1 and CDR2 from the germline V gene are NSQYPW and LRSPGD (reference sequence).

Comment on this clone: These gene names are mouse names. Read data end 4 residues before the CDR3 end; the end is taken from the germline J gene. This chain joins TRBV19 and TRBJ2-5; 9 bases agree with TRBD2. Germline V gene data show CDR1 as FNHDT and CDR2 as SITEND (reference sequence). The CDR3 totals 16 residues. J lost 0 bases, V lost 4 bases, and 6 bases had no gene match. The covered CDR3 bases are TGTGCCAGCAGTGAGCCTGGGGGGGGGAACCAAGAC. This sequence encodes CASSEPGGGNQD. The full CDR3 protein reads CASSEPGGGNQDTQYF. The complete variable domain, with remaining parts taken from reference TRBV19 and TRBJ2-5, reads GGIITQTPKFLIGQEGQKLTLKCQQNFNHDTMYWYRQDSGKGLRLIYYSITENDLQKGDLSEGYDASREKKSSFSLTVTSAQKNEMAVFLCASSEPGGGNQDTQYFGPGTRLLVL.

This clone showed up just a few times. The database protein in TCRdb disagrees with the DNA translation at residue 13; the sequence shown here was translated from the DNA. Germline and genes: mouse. The DNA read from the CDR3 is TGTGCCAGCAGTATAACAGGGGGAGATTCTGGAAATACG. Translating it yields CASSITGGDSGNT. The CDR3 in full is CASSITGGDSGNTLYF. The J gene is TRBJ1-3, the V gene TRBV13-1, with TRBD1 matching over 8 bases. The read falls 3 residues short of the CDR3 end, and the missing part is taken from the germline J gene. V trimming: 4 bases; J trimming: 0 bases; junction bases outside the gene matches: 6. The germline V gene encodes CDR1 NSHNY and CDR2 SYGAGN. This CDR3 has 16 residues.

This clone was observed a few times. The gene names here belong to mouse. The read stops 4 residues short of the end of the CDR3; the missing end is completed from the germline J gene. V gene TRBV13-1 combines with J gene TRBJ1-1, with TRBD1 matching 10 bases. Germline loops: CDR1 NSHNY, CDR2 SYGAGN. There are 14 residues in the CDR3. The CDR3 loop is CASSGQGAGTEVFF. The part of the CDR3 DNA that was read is TGTGCCAGCAGTGGACAGGGGGCGGGAACA.

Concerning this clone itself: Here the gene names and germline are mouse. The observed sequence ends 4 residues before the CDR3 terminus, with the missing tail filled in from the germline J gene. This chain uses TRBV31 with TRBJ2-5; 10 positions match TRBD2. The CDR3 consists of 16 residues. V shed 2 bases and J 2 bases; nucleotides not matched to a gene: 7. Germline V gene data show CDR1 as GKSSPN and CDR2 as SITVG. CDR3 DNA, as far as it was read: TGTGCCTGGAGTAGAGACTGGGGGGCTAGCCAAGAC. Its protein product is CAWSRDWGASQD. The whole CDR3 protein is CAWSRDWGASQDTQYF.

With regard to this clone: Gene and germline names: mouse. The DNA read from the CDR3 is TGTGCCAGCAGTACTCAGGGGGCTGCAAACTCC. It yields the protein CASSTQGAANS. The whole CDR3 protein is CASSTQGAANSDYTF. V is TRBV19 and J is TRBJ1-2, with 8 bases fitting TRBD1. The CDR3 end lies 4 residues beyond the end of the read and is filled in from the germline J gene. V shed 3 bases, J shed 0 bases, and the junction held 4 bases outside the gene matches. Germline CDR1 and CDR2: FNHDT and SITEND (reference sequence). This CDR3 has 15 residues. Looking up the rest from reference TRBV19 and TRBJ1-2 gives the full variable domain: GGIITQTPKFLIGQEGQKLTLKCQQNFNHDTMYWYRQDSGKGLRLIYYSITENDLQKGDLSEGYDASREKKSSFSLTVTSAQKNEMAVFLCASSTQGAANSDYTFGSGTRLLVI.

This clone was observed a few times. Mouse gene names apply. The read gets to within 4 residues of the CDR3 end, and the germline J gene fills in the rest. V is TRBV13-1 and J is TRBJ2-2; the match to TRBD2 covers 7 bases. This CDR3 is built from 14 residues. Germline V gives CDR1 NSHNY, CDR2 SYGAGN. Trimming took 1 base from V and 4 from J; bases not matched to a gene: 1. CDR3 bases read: TGTGCCAGCAGTGATCTGGGGGTCACCGGG. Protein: CASSDLGVTG. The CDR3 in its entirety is CASSDLGVTGQLYF.

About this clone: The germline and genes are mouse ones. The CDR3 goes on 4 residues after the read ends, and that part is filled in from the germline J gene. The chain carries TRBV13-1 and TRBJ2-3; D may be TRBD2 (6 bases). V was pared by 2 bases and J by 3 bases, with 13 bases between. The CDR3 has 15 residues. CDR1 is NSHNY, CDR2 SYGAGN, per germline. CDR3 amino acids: CASSEGWGGAETLYF. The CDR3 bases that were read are TGTGCCAGCAGTGAAGGCTGGGGAGGCGCAGAA.

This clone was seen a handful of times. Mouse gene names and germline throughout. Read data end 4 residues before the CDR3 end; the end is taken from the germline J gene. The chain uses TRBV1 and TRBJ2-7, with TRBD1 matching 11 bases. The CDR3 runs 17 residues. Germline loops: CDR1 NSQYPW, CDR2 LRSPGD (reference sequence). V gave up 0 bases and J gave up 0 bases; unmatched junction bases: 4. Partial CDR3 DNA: TGCACCTGCAGTGCAGATGCGGGACAGGGGGTCTCCTAT. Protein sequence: CTCSADAGQGVSY. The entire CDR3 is CTCSADAGQGVSYEQYF.

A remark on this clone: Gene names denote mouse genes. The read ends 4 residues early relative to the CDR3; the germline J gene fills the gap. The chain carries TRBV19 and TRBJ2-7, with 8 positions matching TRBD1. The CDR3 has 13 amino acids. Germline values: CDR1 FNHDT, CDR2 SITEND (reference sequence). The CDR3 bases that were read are TGTGCCAGCAGCCCCCCGGACAGGGAT. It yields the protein CASSPPDRD. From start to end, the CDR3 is CASSPPDRDEQYF.

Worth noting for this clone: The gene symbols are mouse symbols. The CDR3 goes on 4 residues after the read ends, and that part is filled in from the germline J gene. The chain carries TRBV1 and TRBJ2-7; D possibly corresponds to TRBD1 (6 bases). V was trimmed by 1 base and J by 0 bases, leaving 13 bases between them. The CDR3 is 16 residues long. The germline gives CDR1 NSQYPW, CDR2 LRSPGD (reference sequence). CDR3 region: CTCSAAPGQYSYEQYF. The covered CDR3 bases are TGCACCTGCAGTGCAGCGCCGGGACAATACTCCTAT.

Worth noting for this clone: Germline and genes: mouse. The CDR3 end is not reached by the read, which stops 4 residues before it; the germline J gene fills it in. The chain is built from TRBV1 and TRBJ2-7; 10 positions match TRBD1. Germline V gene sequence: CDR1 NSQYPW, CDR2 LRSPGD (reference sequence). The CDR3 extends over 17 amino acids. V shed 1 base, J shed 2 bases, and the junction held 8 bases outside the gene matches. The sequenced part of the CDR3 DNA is TGCACCTGCAGTGCAGCCACCGGGACAGGGGAGGCCTAT. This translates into CTCSAATGTGEAY. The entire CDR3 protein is CTCSAATGTGEAYEQYF.

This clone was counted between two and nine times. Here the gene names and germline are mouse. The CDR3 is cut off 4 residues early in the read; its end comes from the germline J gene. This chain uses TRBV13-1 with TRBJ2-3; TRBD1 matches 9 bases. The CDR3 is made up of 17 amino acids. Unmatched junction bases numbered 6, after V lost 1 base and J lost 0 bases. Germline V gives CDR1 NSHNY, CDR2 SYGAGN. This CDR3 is CASSDSGQGPSAETLYF. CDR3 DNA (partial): TGTGCCAGCAGTGATTCGGGACAGGGTCCTAGTGCAGAA.

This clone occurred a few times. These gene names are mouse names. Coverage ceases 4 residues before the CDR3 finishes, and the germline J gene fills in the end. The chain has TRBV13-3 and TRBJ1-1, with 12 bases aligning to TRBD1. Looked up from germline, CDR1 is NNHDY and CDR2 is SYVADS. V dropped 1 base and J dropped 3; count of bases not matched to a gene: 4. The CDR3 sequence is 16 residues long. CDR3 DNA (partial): TGTGCCAGCAGTGATCCGGGACAGGGGGCGGACACA. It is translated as CASSDPGQGADT. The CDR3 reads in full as CASSDPGQGADTEVFF.

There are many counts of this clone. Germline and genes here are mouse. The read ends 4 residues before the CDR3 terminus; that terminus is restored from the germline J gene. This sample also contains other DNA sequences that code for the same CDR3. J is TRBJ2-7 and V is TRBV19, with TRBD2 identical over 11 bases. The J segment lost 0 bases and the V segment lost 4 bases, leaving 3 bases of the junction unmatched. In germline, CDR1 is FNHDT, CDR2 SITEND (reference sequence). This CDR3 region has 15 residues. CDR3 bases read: TGTGCCAGCAGTCCCGGGACTGGGGGCTCCTAT. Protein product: CASSPGTGGSY. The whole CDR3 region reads CASSPGTGGSYEQYF.